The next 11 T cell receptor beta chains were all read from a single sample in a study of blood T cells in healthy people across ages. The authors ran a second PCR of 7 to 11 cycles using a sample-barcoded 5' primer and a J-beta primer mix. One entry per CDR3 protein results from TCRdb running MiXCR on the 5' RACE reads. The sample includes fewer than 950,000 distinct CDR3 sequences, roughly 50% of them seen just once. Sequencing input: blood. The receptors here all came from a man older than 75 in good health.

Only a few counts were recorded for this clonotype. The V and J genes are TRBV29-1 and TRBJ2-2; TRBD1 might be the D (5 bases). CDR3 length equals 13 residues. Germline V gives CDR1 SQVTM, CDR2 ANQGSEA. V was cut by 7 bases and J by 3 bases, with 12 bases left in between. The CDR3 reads CSAGHLDTGELFF. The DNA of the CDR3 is TGCAGCGCAGGGCATCTTGACACCGGGGAGCTGTTTTTT.

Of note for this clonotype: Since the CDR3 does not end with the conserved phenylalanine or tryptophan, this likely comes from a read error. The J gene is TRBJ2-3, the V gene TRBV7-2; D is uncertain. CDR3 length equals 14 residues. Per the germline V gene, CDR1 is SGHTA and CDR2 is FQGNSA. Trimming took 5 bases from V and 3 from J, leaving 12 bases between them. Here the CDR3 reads CASSRGPATDTQYL. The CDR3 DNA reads TGTGCCAGCAGCCGCGGTCCAGCTACAGATACGCAGTATTTG.

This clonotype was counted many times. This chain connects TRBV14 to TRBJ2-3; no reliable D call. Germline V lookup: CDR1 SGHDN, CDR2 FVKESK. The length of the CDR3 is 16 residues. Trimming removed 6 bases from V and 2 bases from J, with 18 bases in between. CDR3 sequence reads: CASSPNSNRATDTQYF. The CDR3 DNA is TGTGCCAGCAGTCCAAACTCAAATCGGGCCACAGATACGCAGTATTTT.

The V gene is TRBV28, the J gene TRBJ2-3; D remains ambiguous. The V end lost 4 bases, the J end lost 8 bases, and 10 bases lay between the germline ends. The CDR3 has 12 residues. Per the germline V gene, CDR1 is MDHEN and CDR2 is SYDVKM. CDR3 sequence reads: CASSSRLGTQYF. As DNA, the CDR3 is TGTGCCAGCAGTTCCCGACTCGGTACGCAGTATTTT.

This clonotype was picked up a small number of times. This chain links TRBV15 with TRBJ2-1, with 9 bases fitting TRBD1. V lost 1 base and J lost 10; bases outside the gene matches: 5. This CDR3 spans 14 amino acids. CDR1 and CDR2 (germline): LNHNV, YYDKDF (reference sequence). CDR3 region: CATSRGDRGYEQFF. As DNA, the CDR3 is TGTGCCACCAGCAGAGGAGACAGGGGGTACGAGCAGTTCTTC.

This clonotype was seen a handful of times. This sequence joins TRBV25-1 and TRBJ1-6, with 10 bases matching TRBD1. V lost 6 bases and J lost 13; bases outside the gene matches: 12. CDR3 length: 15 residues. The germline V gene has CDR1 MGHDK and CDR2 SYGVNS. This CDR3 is CASRARDRGREPLHF. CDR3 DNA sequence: TGTGCCAGCAGGGCCCGGGACAGGGGAAGAGAGCCCCTCCACTTT.

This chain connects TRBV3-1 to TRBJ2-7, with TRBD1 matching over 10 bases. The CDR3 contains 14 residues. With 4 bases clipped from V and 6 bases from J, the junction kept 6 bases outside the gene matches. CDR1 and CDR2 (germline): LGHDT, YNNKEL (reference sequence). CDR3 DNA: TGTGCCAGCAGCCTTCCGGGACAGGGGTCCGAGCAGTACTTC. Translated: CASSLPGQGSEQYF.

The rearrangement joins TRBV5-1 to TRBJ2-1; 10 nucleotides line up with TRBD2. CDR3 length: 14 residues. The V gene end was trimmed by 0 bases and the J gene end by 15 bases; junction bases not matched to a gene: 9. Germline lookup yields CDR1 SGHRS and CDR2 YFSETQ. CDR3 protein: CASSLELAGRGGFF. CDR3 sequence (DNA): TGCGCCAGCAGCTTGGAACTAGCGGGACGGGGCGGGTTCTTC.

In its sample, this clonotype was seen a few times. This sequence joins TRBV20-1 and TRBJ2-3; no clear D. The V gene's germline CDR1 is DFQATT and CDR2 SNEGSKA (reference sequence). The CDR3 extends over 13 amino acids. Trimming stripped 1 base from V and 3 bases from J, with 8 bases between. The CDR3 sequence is CSARGSLTDTQYF. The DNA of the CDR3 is TGCAGTGCTAGAGGGTCCCTGACAGATACGCAGTATTTT.

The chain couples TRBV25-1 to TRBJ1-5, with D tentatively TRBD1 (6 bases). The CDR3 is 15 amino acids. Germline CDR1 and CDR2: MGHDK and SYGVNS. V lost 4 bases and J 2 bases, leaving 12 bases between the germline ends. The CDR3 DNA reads TGTGCCAGCAGTGGGGCCTGGGGGCGCAATCAGCCCCAGCATTTT. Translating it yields CASSGAWGRNQPQHF.

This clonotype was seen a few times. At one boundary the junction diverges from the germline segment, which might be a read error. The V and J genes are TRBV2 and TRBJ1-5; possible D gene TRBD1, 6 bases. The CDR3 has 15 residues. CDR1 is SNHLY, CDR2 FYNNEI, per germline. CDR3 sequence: CASVKDRGSNRPQHF. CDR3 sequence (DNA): TGTGCAAGCGTAAAGGACAGAGGTTCCAATCGGCCCCAGCATTTT.